The T cell receptor beta chain under discussion was sequenced for a study of early T cells in non-severe SARS-CoV-2 infection. CDR1 and CDR2 from the germline V gene are SGHTA and FQGNSA. Trimming took 3 bases from V and 5 from J; bases not matched to a gene: 6. The CDR3 totals 14 residues. TCRdb reprocessed the 5' RACE reads with MiXCR, giving one entry per CDR3 protein. The top ten hold about 6% of the sample, which has tens of thousands of distinct CDR3 sequences, over 10% seen once. Source: whole blood, taken at baseline. The chain uses TRBV7-2 and TRBJ2-5; 7 nucleotides align to TRBD1. The TCR was taken from an adult who was a healthcare worker with PCR-confirmed SARS-CoV-2 infection or an uninfected control (not recorded which). CDR3 DNA: TGTGCCAGCAGCTTGACAGGGTTAGGCGAGACCCAGTACTTC. Translating gives CASSLTGLGETQYF. The whole variable domain, filled in from reference TRBV7-2 and TRBJ2-5, reads GAGVSQSPSNKVTEKGKDVELRCDPISGHTALYWYRQSLGQGLEFLIYFQGNSAPDKSGLPSDRFSAERTGGSVSTLTIQRTQQEDSAVYLCASSLTGLGETQYFGPGTRLLVL.